The present T cell receptor beta chain was sequenced within a study of cytomegalovirus exposure and HLA in healthy donors (dated by TCRdb to 2016 to 2017). For the study in its entirety: An earlier analysis of some 600 of the donors reported approximately 300 Gb of sequence data and around 110 million unique TCR beta sequences obtained from some 200 million T cells. An early release covering 500 to 750 HLA-typed donors comprised about 310 gigabases of sequencing data and about 90 million unique TCR sequences. Of the roughly 400 genotyped donors, about 80% fell in the genetic ancestry cluster associated with self-reported Caucasian donors. The aim of the study was to test whether cataloging public T cell receptors could identify signatures of past pathogen exposure. Using immunosequencing, the study profiled T cell repertoires from 666 subjects and related those repertoires to cytomegalovirus serostatus. Along with the approximately 700-subject first cohort, a separate validation cohort of around 110 different subjects was used. To predict cytomegalovirus infection status, the study combined high-throughput TCR immunosequencing, statistical association of individual TCRs with disease status, and machine learning. In a later analysis, previously published TCR beta repertoires from several hundred donors were re-analyzed and high-resolution HLA genotyping was added so that TCR occurrence patterns could be studied. In the later analysis, no new phenotypic data were used to find candidate immune exposures; instead, reliance was placed on TCR beta sequences and their occurrence across donors. An earlier analysis of 500 to 750 of the donors applied high-throughput TCR beta sequencing to assess whether each TCR beta V gene segment acted as functional or pseudogenic. Alongside the repertoire data, information on donor age, sex, ethnicity and CMV serostatus was compiled. Genome-wide SNP genotypes for about 65% of the 666 donors were used in a later genetic analysis, which treated that subset as a discovery cohort. Every repertoire in the discovery cohort had been generated on one and the same sequencing platform. HLA typing covered class I and class II loci at four-digit resolution. The number of donors typed differed by locus, with roughly 629-640 for A, B, C, DRB1 and DQB1, roughly 520 for DQA1, 600 to 610 for DPA1, and 400 to 490 for DPB1. Because of strong linkage in the cohort, roughly five DR-DQ haplotypes were treated as single units for association and clustering. On average, roughly 240,000 unique TCR beta nucleotide sequences were sequenced per donor among a few hundred genotyped donors of the cohort, with roughly 19% of those sequences being non-productive. Broad study findings and their caveats: In both the original and validation cohorts, the classifier was reported to diagnose cytomegalovirus status with high specificity and sensitivity. Broadly in line with IMGT annotations, most TCR beta V segments showed up in productive rearrangements about 90% or about 30% of the time in an earlier analysis of approximately 640 of the donors. A later genetic analysis reported fewer N-insertions in productive TCRs among donors in an Asian-associated ancestry cluster than the roughly 690-donor mean. Because some donors lacked HLA typing at each locus, the association tests relied only on the typed subset. Several of the top co-occurrence clusters appeared to be linked to parvovirus B19, influenza, CMV and Epstein-Barr virus, according to a later analysis. A total of 150 to 200 TCR beta chains were listed by the study as associated with cytomegalovirus. At a false discovery rate of 0.05, a later analysis linked some 18,000 TCR beta sequences to specific HLA alleles. Some IMGT-functional V segments, including TRBV6-2 and TRBV6-3, could not be distinguished by the 87-base-pair reads and were therefore excluded. An association between a missense DCLRE1C variant and V-gene and J-gene trimming of TCR beta chains was found in a later genetic analysis and replicated in an independent cohort. Because counts were too low, some 17 rarely observed V segments, including chromosome 9 orphons, were left out of the earlier analysis of 587 of the donors. According to a later analysis, TCR association rates differed among HLA loci, with DRB1 alleles showing the most associated TCRs and HLA-C alleles showing the fewest. A cluster of highly shared sequence variants was judged likely to represent a technical artifact of the sequencing pipeline. Correlated functional status among segregating V segments might reflect linkage disequilibrium, but an unknown experimental factor could not be ruled out. According to a later analysis, most CMV-associated TCR beta chains appeared to be HLA-restricted, and the HLA associations seemed to be driven largely by CMV exposure. For the cohort, immune exposure information was limited to CMV serostatus. Most TCR sequences were observed very rarely across donors, whereas some public TCRs were present in many individuals. According to the authors, the approach could potentially be generalized to other disease states and immunological phenotypes. A further reported finding was that TCR beta sequences accurately predicted the HLA-A and HLA-B alleles for most subjects in the first cohort. A later analysis found that HLA-associated TCR beta chains were more clonally expanded and had lower generation probabilities than equally common non-associated chains. This cohort had only TCR beta chains sequenced, and the lack of alpha or paired-chain data limited which features could be detected. Assigning TCR associations to individual alleles was difficult when HLA alleles, especially DR and DQ, strongly co-occurred. Three of the identified cytomegalovirus-associated TCR beta chains were confirmed in vitro to be specific for cytomegalovirus antigens. Presence/absence analyses assumed roughly uniform sequencing depth across donors, an assumption that may not hold.

The library came from the immunoSEQ multiplex PCR assay. For the multiplex PCR, a mixture combining 60 forward primers for TCR Vbeta segments and 13 reverse primers for TCR Jbeta segments was used. The CDR3 region of rearranged TCR beta genes was amplified from genomic DNA with a multiplex PCR assay. The amplified TCR beta libraries were sequenced on the Illumina HiSeq System as 87-base-pair reads. Regarding the original processing steps: In a later analysis, around 80 million unique TCR beta chains were counted across the 650 to 750 repertoires, and roughly 9.9 million of these chains were shared by at least two donors. Raw reads were error-corrected and collapsed into unique sequences with a nearest-neighbor algorithm that merged closely related sequences to remove PCR and sequencing errors. CDR3 sequences were aligned to IMGT reference sequences to assign V, D and J gene segments. Each retained sequence needed at least a six-nucleotide match to both a V gene segment and a J gene segment. Rearrangements were called productive when the CDR3 lacked stop codons and stayed in frame with V and J; all others were non-productive. CDR3 was defined according to IMGT convention as the region running from the second conserved V-encoded cysteine to the conserved J-encoded phenylalanine. The earlier analysis of about 530 of the donors excluded any sequence lacking an unambiguous match to a single V gene segment. In an earlier analysis of roughly 500 of the donors, V segments were called functional above 56.7% productive rearrangements and were called segregating when the between-donor standard deviation exceeded 5%. A statistical classification framework was built for diagnosing cytomegalovirus status from the catalog of TCR beta chain sequences. A later analysis assigned V and J genes by comparing TCR nucleotide sequences with IMGT/GENE-DB human TR gene sequences. The TCRdist pipeline was used in a later analysis to assign CDR3 sequences and most-parsimonious VDJ recombination scenarios. In a later analysis, each TCR beta chain was defined by its CDR3 amino acid sequence together with its V-gene family, and reads lacking a unique V-gene family were excluded. A later analysis removed 450 to 600 highly shared, low-generation-probability nucleotide sequences to deal with suspected cross-contamination and a sequencing artifact. In a later analysis, a clonal expansion index for each public chain was calculated from normalized within-repertoire ranks of inferred template counts. Generation probabilities in a later analysis came from a VDJ recombination model fitted to out-of-frame rearrangements, and those results were checked against IGoR. Hypergeometric tests were used in a later analysis to score TCR-TCR, TCR-HLA and TCR-CMV co-occurrence, with a repertoire-size bias correction applied to the TCR pairs. In a later analysis, false discovery rates were estimated by permuting HLA or CMV assignments 20 times. In a later analysis, co-occurring TCRs were grouped with DBSCAN, and TCRdist sequence similarity was added when clustering was performed within HLA-allele-positive subsets. For co-occurrence clustering, repertoires with fewer than 30,000 or more than 120,000 public chains were excluded, along with 4 to 6 repertoires with anomalous nucleotide sharing. TCRdb mirrors the immuneACCESS table, restricted to in-frame sequences. Some clones are absent from its copies; in checked studies, under half trace to an unresolved V gene, and the reason for the others is unknown. V and J calls and clone size are as listed in that table; D and trimming were resolved from the DNA. The sample table contains 110,000 or so clones; only one count was recorded for over 65% of them. The ten most abundant clones make up roughly 11% of the sample.

Reading the germline V gene (reference sequence) gives CDR1 LNHDA and CDR2 SQIVND. V is reduced by 1 base and J by 3 bases, leaving a spacing of 14 bases between them. Taken from cysteine to phenylalanine, the CDR3 has 16 residues. The CDR3 DNA has 48 bases and is translated from base 1. Concerning this clone itself: There is no known antigen for this receptor. No base-level quality is on record; no much larger clone is a single base apart.

The cohort comprised fewer than 700 healthy bone marrow donors. At the time of sampling, all cohort members were nominally healthy, though unrecorded immune exposures were likely present. The donor tested CMV seropositive and was one of the 289 seropositive cohort members. Each donor provided a peripheral blood sample, and peripheral blood mononuclear cells were used for TCR beta sequencing. Genomic DNA extraction from the blood cell samples was performed with the Qiagen DNeasy Blood Extraction Kit. Sequenced: PBMCs. The rearrangement combines TRBV19 with TRBJ2-3, and possibly TRBD2, on 6 matching bases. The clonotype comes from a woman aged 45-65 years in good health and CMV-seropositive. The DNA sequence is TGTGCCAGTAGTATAGCGGTTGGGGGAGGTACAGATACGCAGTATTTT. It translates as CASSIAVGGGTDTQYF.